Below are 7 T cell receptor beta chains sequenced from a single sample in a study of T cells in localized non-small cell lung cancer. The assay was immunoSEQ multiplex PCR, and TCRdb's table has in-frame clones only and misses some. The sample carries about 52,000 clones, around 86% recorded once. The material was PBMCs, obtained before any cancer treatment. The receptors come from a female donor with stage II lung adenocarcinoma.

This clone came up once. J is TRBJ1-1 and V is TRBV7-6; tentatively, D is TRBD1 (5 bases). This CDR3 is 14 amino acids long. Germline V gives CDR1 SGHVS, CDR2 FNYEAQ. Trimming stripped 5 bases from V and 4 bases from J, with 14 bases between. The CDR3 loop reads CASSLRGVGTEAFF. In DNA, the CDR3 is TGTGCCAGCAGCCTTCGGGGGGTGGGCACTGAAGCTTTCTTT.

The chain links TRBV11-2 to TRBJ1-2; no clear D gene. Germline V gene data show CDR1 as SGHAT and CDR2 as FQNNGV. Trimming cost V 4 bases and J 2 bases, with 8 bases left between them. CDR3 length: 13 residues. The CDR3 coding sequence is TGTGCCAGCAGCTGGGAGGGAAACTATGGCTACACCTTC. This sequence encodes CASSWEGNYGYTF.

The V call is TRBV2, the J call TRBJ2-7, with D hard to call. Germline V lookup: CDR1 SNHLY, CDR2 FYNNEI. CDR3 length: 13 amino acids. V lost 6 bases to trimming and J lost 2 bases, with 11 bases between them. The CDR3 is CASRVGGAYEQYF. The DNA of the CDR3 is TGTGCCAGCAGAGTCGGTGGGGCCTACGAGCAGTACTTC.

The gene calls are TRBV10-3 and TRBJ1-2; 9 bases are shared with TRBD1. The CDR3 runs to 13 residues. CDR1 is ENHRY and CDR2 is SYGVKD in the germline V gene. Trimming removed 6 bases from V and 8 bases from J; junction bases left unmatched: 7. CDR3 protein: CAIRSGTGTGYTF. The CDR3 DNA reads TGTGCCATCAGGTCTGGGACAGGGACCGGCTACACCTTC.

The genes are TRBV27 and TRBJ1-5, with a possible D match to TRBD1 (5 bases). Germline loops: CDR1 MNHEY, CDR2 SMNVEV (reference sequence). The CDR3 extends over 14 amino acids. Trimming removed 3 bases from V and 6 bases from J, with 12 bases in between. The CDR3: CASSFVQGGQPQHF. The DNA for the CDR3 is TGTGCCAGCAGTTTCGTGCAGGGAGGTCAGCCCCAGCATTTT.

The rearrangement links TRBV14 to TRBJ1-1; no clear D gene. V lost 3 bases to trimming and J lost 6 bases, with 11 bases between them. Per germline, CDR1 SGHDN and CDR2 FVKESK. This CDR3 comprises 13 residues. CDR3 region: CASSHDPGPEAFF. CDR3 bases: TGTGCCAGCAGCCATGATCCGGGCCCTGAAGCTTTCTTT.

V gene TRBV30 combines with J gene TRBJ2-5; 8 bases align to TRBD1. The CDR3 contains 15 residues. V lost 3 bases to trimming and J lost 3 bases; unmatched junction nucleotides: 9. Germline assignment: CDR1 GTSNPN and CDR2 SVGIG (reference sequence). The CDR3 DNA is TGTGCCTGGAGCTCAGGGGGCGCAACGAAAGAGACCCAGTACTTC. Translating it yields CAWSSGGATKETQYF.